This is a list of T cell receptor beta chains from one sample in a study of radiotherapy plus CTLA-4 blockade in lung cancer. Assay: immunoSEQ multiplex PCR; the TCRdb copy retains only in-frame clones and omits some. The sample has 45,000 to 55,000 clones; 79% are singletons. The sample in question was peripheral blood, obtained from a patient treated with radiotherapy plus ipilimumab. These receptors were taken from a human donor with non-small cell lung cancer who had a partial response to radiotherapy plus ipilimumab. CDR3s include the opening cysteine and the closing phenylalanine or tryptophan. A D gene is named only where the DNA matches it firmly. Some rows have no size entry. The others give once, few or many, or a class for an expanded clone.

- TRBJ2-7 TRBD1 TRBV5-5 TGTGCCAGCAGCTTGGAGGGACAGTTCCAGAACTACGAGCAGTACTTC CASSLEGQFQNYEQYF
- TRBJ1-1 - TRBV7-8 TGTGCCAGCAGCTTAAGAGGGATGTCAGTGAACACTGAAGCTTTCTTT CASSLRGMSVNTEAFF
few TRBJ1-3 TRBD1 TRBV4-1 TGCGCCAGCAGCCAAGATACAGGGGTTTTCGGAAACACCATATATTTT CASSQDTGVFGNTIYF
- TRBJ1-1 TRBD1 TRBV7-3 TGTGCCAGCAGCTCCGGACAGGGGGCCACTGAAGCTTTCTTT CASSSGQGATEAFF
once TRBJ1-2 TRBD1 TRBV6-1 TGTGCCAGCACCCTGGGGACAGGACCTTATGGCTACACCTTC CASTLGTGPYGYTF
- TRBJ2-7 TRBD1 TRBV4-3 TGCGCCAGCAGCCAAGATTCCAGGACAGGGGGCGAGCAGTACTTC CASSQDSRTGGEQYF
- TRBJ2-3 - TRBV6-5 TGTGCCAGCAGATCCAGTTTGACTAGCACAGATACGCAGTATTTT CASRSSLTSTDTQYF
- TRBJ1-1 TRBD1 TRBV30 TGTGCCTGGGGTAGGGGGCGGCGTATGAACACTGAAGCTTTCTTT CAWGRGRRMNTEAFF
- TRBJ2-2 TRBD1 TRBV6-4 TGTGCCAGCAGTAAGGACAGGGTTGTGACCGGGGAGCTGTTTTTT CASSKDRVVTGELFF
- TRBJ2-1 TRBD2 TRBV15 TGTGCCACCAGCAGAACACTTGGGGGGGAACAGCTCTCCTACAATGAGCAGTTCTTC CATSRTLGGEQLSYNEQFF
- TRBJ2-7 TRBD1 TRBV6-1 TGTGCCAGCAGTCGAACAGGGGGCAGTTACGAGCAGTACTTC CASSRTGGSYEQYF
- TRBJ2-1 TRBD2 TRBV6-1 TGTGCCAGCAGCGATTTGGGGACTAGCCTCAATGAGCAGTTCTTC CASSDLGTSLNEQFF
- TRBJ1-2 - TRBV9 TGTGCCAGCACCTCGGTCTCTAACTATGGCTACACCTTC CASTSVSNYGYTF
- TRBJ2-5 - TRBV5-1 TGCGCCAGCAGCCTGTACCAAGAGACCCAGTACTTC CASSLYQETQYF
- TRBJ1-3 - TRBV18 TGTGCCAGCTCGCACCCGGACACCATATATTTT CASSHPDTIYF
- TRBJ2-1 - TRBV9 TGTGCCAGCAGTGCAGGGTTTGAGCAGTTCTTC CASSAGFEQFF
few TRBJ2-7 TRBD1 TRBV4-1 TGCGCCAGCAGCCAAGTAACAGGGGACTACGAGCAGTACTTC CASSQVTGDYEQYF
- TRBJ1-5 TRBD1 TRBV7-8 TGTGCCAGCAGCTTAGGCCGGACAGGGACTTATAGCAATCAGCCCCAGCATTTT CASSLGRTGTYSNQPQHF
few TRBJ1-1 - TRBV4-3 TGCGCCAGCAGCCTTTACAGTAACACTGAAGCTTTCTTT CASSLYSNTEAFF
- TRBJ1-6 TRBD1 TRBV19 TGTGCCAGCGCTCATGAGGGACAGGGTTATCCACCCCTCCACTTT CASAHEGQGYPPLHF
- TRBJ2-1 - TRBV2 TGTGCCAGCAGTGACGTTAGCGGCTCCTACAATGAGCAGTTCTTC CASSDVSGSYNEQFF
- TRBJ2-3 - TRBV7-3 TGTGCCAGCAGCAAACACAGCACAGATACGCAGTATTTT CASSKHSTDTQYF
- TRBJ1-1 TRBD1 TRBV29-1 TGCAGCGTTGAAAGGGCAGGGGGCACTGAAGCTTTCTTT CSVERAGGTEAFF
- TRBJ1-6 TRBD1 TRBV28 TGTGCCAGCACCCAGGGGGCGGAGGATTCACCCCTCCACTTT CASTQGAEDSPLHF
few TRBJ2-7 - TRBV19 TGTGCCAGTAGTATAGGGTCCGGGAGCTACGAGCAGTACTTC CASSIGSGSYEQYF
- TRBJ2-5 TRBD2 TRBV7-7 TGTGCCAGCACCGCTGGAGCGGGGGAAATCCAAGAGACCCAGTACTTC CASTAGAGEIQETQYF
- TRBJ1-6 TRBD1 TRBV25-1 TGTGCCAGCCATGACAGGGGGCCTTCACCCCTCCACTTT CASHDRGPSPLHF
- TRBJ1-1 - TRBV5-1 TGCGCCAGCAGCTTGGAGCAGGGTGGGGCTGAAGCTTTCTTT CASSLEQGGAEAFF
- TRBJ2-1 - TRBV27 TGTGCCAGCAGTTCTGCAGGGCCAGGCAATGAGCAGTTCTTC CASSSAGPGNEQFF
- TRBJ2-7 TRBD1 TRBV6-5 TGTGCCAGCAGTTGGGACAGAGACTCCTACGAGCAGTACTTC CASSWDRDSYEQYF
once TRBJ1-3 - TRBV6-6 TGTGCCAGCAGTTACTCGCCAGGGTTACACACCATATATTTT CASSYSPGLHTIYF
- TRBJ1-1 - TRBV19 TGTGCCAGTAGTGTCACAGGGAGGAACACTGAAGCTTTCTTT CASSVTGRNTEAFF
- TRBJ2-5 TRBD2 TRBV30 TGTGCCTGGAGCGTGGGGGGGGAGACCCAGTACTTC CAWSVGGETQYF
few TRBJ2-7 - TRBV19 TGTGCCAGTAGTATTCGGGGACACTACGAGCAGTACTTC CASSIRGHYEQYF
- TRBJ2-6 - TRBV10-2 TGCGCCAGCAGTGTCTCGGGGGCCAACGTCCTGACTTTC CASSVSGANVLTF
few TRBJ2-7 TRBD1 TRBV9 TGTGCCAGCAGCTACGGGACAGGCACAGGCTACGAGCAGTACTTC CASSYGTGTGYEQYF
- TRBJ1-2 - TRBV5-6 TGTGCCAGCAGCTTGGCGCAGGGTGGTGGCTACACCTTC CASSLAQGGGYTF
- TRBJ2-5 TRBD2 TRBV12-5 TGTGCTAGTGGTTTGACCCGACTAGCGGGAGAATTGGGGACCCAGTACTTC CASGLTRLAGELGTQYF
once TRBJ2-5 TRBD1 TRBV11-2 TGTGCCAGCAGGGGACAGGGCAAAGAGACCCAGTACTTC CASRGQGKETQYF
- TRBJ2-7 - TRBV5-1 TGCGCCAGCAGCCAGACAGTCCTAACCTACGAGCAGTACTTC CASSQTVLTYEQYF
- TRBJ2-1 - TRBV5-1 TGCGCCAGCAGCTTGGGGCTCTTC CASSLGLF
once TRBJ2-7 - TRBV5-6 TGTGCCAGCAGCTTAAGCCCTTCCTACGAGCAGTACTTC CASSLSPSYEQYF
- TRBJ2-3 TRBD1 TRBV4-3 TGCGCCAGCAGCCAAGAACAGGGGACAGATACGCAGTATTTT CASSQEQGTDTQYF
- TRBJ2-1 TRBD2 TRBV27 TGTGCCAGCAGTTTATTGACTAGCGGGGGTTACCACAATGAGCAGTTCTTC CASSLLTSGGYHNEQFF
few TRBJ2-2 - TRBV11-1 TGTGCCAGCAGCTGGGACATAGGCACCGGGGAGCTGTTTTTT CASSWDIGTGELFF
- TRBJ1-5 - TRBV6-1 TGTGCCAGCAGTGAAGCGCGGGGTTGGCAGCCCCAGCATTTT CASSEARGWQPQHF
once TRBJ2-3 TRBD2 TRBV13 TGTGCCAGCAGCGCCCGGACTAGCGGGGGGGCCGCAGATACGCAGTATTTT CASSARTSGGAADTQYF
- TRBJ2-7 - TRBV7-8 TGTGCCAGCAGCTTAGCCATCTACGAGCAGTACTTC CASSLAIYEQYF
- TRBJ2-1 - TRBV30 TGTGCCTGGAGTGTCTCGAAGTCAGGGGATGAGCAGTTCTTC CAWSVSKSGDEQFF